Below, one T cell receptor beta chain is given with its context. Germline values: CDR1 SEHNR, CDR2 FQNEAQ (reference sequence). V was clipped by 5 bases and J by 2 bases; unmatched bases: 5. CDR3 length: 15 residues. Only in-frame clones appear in the TCRdb table, and some are missing; sequencing was by immunoSEQ multiplex PCR. The sample records 15,000 to 20,000 clones, approximately 58% being singletons. This entry is derived from a study of sequential checkpoint blockade in melanoma. Study as a whole: Patients were randomized 1:1 to nivolumab-then-ipilimumab or ipilimumab-then-nivolumab first-line. Each arm's sequence ended with maintenance nivolumab.

Treatment described: randomized to nivolumab then ipilimumab (arm A) or the reverse (arm B). Sorted cells were live CD3+CD8+, lacking CD19 and CD56, from PBMCs. The specimen was CD8+ T cells sorted from blood (inferred from file names), collected from a patient given nivolumab and ipilimumab in sequence. The source of this sequence is a human donor with melanoma. The chain employs TRBV7-9 and TRBJ2-1; 8 nucleotides agree with TRBD1. Written as DNA, the CDR3 is TGTGCCAGCAGCGTAACAGGGGGAACCTACAATGAGCAGTTCTTC. Its translation is CASSVTGGTYNEQFF.